The rows below give T cell receptor beta chains drawn from one sample of a study of CD8+ T cells in alopecia areata. TCRdb's table, derived via immunoSEQ multiplex PCR, lists solely in-frame clones and lacks some. The sample lists 100,000 to 120,000 clones, roughly 56% seen once, with roughly 3.5% in the top ten. The sample here was CD4+ T cells sorted from blood, taken at week 24, from a patient treated with tofacitinib. Receptors originate from a human donor with alopecia areata. Each CDR3 is given with its conserved first and last residue. D genes are given only for firm matches. Expanded clones are given a class, and other clones once, few, many or no size at all.

v_call: TRBV29-1
j_call: TRBJ2-7
d_call: NA
clone_size: few
cdr3_nt: TGCAGCGTTCAGGAGGGGGCGACGCAGTACTTC
cdr3_aa: CSVQEGATQYF

v_call: TRBV27
j_call: TRBJ1-2
d_call: TRBD1
clone_size: NA
cdr3_nt: TGTGCCAGCAGTTTCCTGACAGGGATCAGGTTCGCTGGCTACACCTTC
cdr3_aa: CASSFLTGIRFAGYTF

v_call: TRBV30
j_call: TRBJ2-7
d_call: TRBD1
clone_size: NA
cdr3_nt: TGTGCCTGGAGTGTTCGGGACAGCCAGCAGTACTTC
cdr3_aa: CAWSVRDSQQYF

v_call: TRBV19
j_call: TRBJ2-5
d_call: NA
clone_size: NA
cdr3_nt: TGTGCCAGTAGTAGGTCTCCACAAGAGACCCAGTACTTC
cdr3_aa: CASSRSPQETQYF

v_call: TRBV7-2
j_call: TRBJ2-3
d_call: TRBD2
clone_size: few
cdr3_nt: TGTGCCAGCAGCTACGGGACTAGCGGGCATACGCAGTATTTT
cdr3_aa: CASSYGTSGHTQYF

v_call: TRBV18
j_call: TRBJ2-3
d_call: NA
clone_size: NA
cdr3_nt: TGTGCCAGCTCACCAGGGGGAGGCACAGATACGCAGTATTTT
cdr3_aa: CASSPGGGTDTQYF

v_call: TRBV7-9
j_call: TRBJ2-1
d_call: TRBD2
clone_size: NA
cdr3_nt: TGTGCCAGCAGCATAAAAGGGGAGACTAGCGGGGAATCCGGGGAGCAGTTCTTC
cdr3_aa: CASSIKGETSGESGEQFF

v_call: TRBV7-9
j_call: TRBJ1-4
d_call: TRBD1
clone_size: NA
cdr3_nt: TGTGCCAGCCGTAGCCGGACAGGGAGTGAAAAACTGTTTTTT
cdr3_aa: CASRSRTGSEKLFF

v_call: TRBV27
j_call: TRBJ2-7
d_call: NA
clone_size: NA
cdr3_nt: TGTGCCAGCAGTTTATCTACCCCAGCCTACGAGCAGTACTTC
cdr3_aa: CASSLSTPAYEQYF

v_call: TRBV25-1
j_call: TRBJ2-2
d_call: NA
clone_size: NA
cdr3_nt: TGTGCCAGCAGTGAGGGCGGGGCGAACACCGGGGAGCTGTTTTTT
cdr3_aa: CASSEGGANTGELFF

v_call: TRBV2
j_call: TRBJ2-4
d_call: TRBD2
clone_size: few
cdr3_nt: TGTGCCAGCACCGGACTAGCAGCATACATTCAGTACTTC
cdr3_aa: CASTGLAAYIQYF

v_call: TRBV4-1
j_call: TRBJ1-2
d_call: NA
clone_size: NA
cdr3_nt: TGCGCCAGCAGCGAAGTTGGCCTGCGGGTCGACTATGGCTACACCTTC
cdr3_aa: CASSEVGLRVDYGYTF

v_call: TRBV4-2
j_call: TRBJ1-1
d_call: NA
clone_size: NA
cdr3_nt: TGTGCCAGCAGCCAAGAAAAAATGAGAGGCGAAGCTTTCTTT
cdr3_aa: CASSQEKMRGEAFF

v_call: TRBV6-5
j_call: TRBJ2-1
d_call: NA
clone_size: NA
cdr3_nt: TGTGCCAGCAGTTACGTCGGGGGTGAGCAGTTCTTC
cdr3_aa: CASSYVGGEQFF

v_call: TRBV5-4
j_call: TRBJ2-3
d_call: TRBD2
clone_size: NA
cdr3_nt: TGTGCCAGCAGCTTGGCTAGCGGGGGCAGCACAGATACGCAGTATTTT
cdr3_aa: CASSLASGGSTDTQYF

v_call: TRBV2
j_call: TRBJ1-5
d_call: NA
clone_size: NA
cdr3_nt: TGTGCCAGCAGTGAAGCGCTGGGGCCGGGACATAGCAATCAGCCCCAGCATTTT
cdr3_aa: CASSEALGPGHSNQPQHF

v_call: TRBV29-1
j_call: TRBJ2-7
d_call: NA
clone_size: few
cdr3_nt: TGCAGCGTTGAAGTAGGGACACCCAGCGAAATCTACGAGCAGTACTTC
cdr3_aa: CSVEVGTPSEIYEQYF

v_call: TRBV5-4
j_call: TRBJ2-3
d_call: NA
clone_size: NA
cdr3_nt: TGTGCCAGCAGCTGGGGCGGTCCGACTAGCACAGATACGCAGTATTTT
cdr3_aa: CASSWGGPTSTDTQYF

v_call: TRBV30
j_call: TRBJ1-5
d_call: NA
clone_size: once
cdr3_nt: TGTGCCTGGGACGGGGGGAGCAATCAGCCCCAGCATTTT
cdr3_aa: CAWDGGSNQPQHF

v_call: TRBV5-6
j_call: TRBJ2-7
d_call: NA
clone_size: NA
cdr3_nt: TGTGCCAGCAGCTCGATAACCCCCCAGTACGAGCAGTACTTC
cdr3_aa: CASSSITPQYEQYF

v_call: TRBV13
j_call: TRBJ1-1
d_call: TRBD1
clone_size: NA
cdr3_nt: TGTGCCAGCAGCTCCCTCAGGGGGCGACGGACTGAAGCTTTCTTT
cdr3_aa: CASSSLRGRRTEAFF

v_call: TRBV23-1
j_call: TRBJ2-7
d_call: NA
clone_size: few
cdr3_nt: TGCGCCACCGATCTCCGGGTTTACACCTACTACGAGCAGTACTTC
cdr3_aa: CATDLRVYTYYEQYF

v_call: TRBV19
j_call: TRBJ1-3
d_call: NA
clone_size: few
cdr3_nt: TGTGCCAGTAGTACCACAGGGCGCTCTGGAAACACCATATATTTT
cdr3_aa: CASSTTGRSGNTIYF

v_call: TRBV5-1
j_call: TRBJ2-3
d_call: TRBD2
clone_size: few
cdr3_nt: TGCGCCAGCAGCACAACTAGCGGGGGGAGGCGCACAGATACGCAGTATTTT
cdr3_aa: CASSTTSGGRRTDTQYF

v_call: TRBV7-9
j_call: TRBJ1-1
d_call: NA
clone_size: NA
cdr3_nt: TGTGCCAGCAGCTTAGCCCTCGTTGCTTTCTTT
cdr3_aa: CASSLALVAFF

v_call: TRBV5-6
j_call: TRBJ1-4
d_call: NA
clone_size: NA
cdr3_nt: TGTGCCAGCAGCTCCCTAGCGGGGTTTGTGGAAAAACTGTTTTTT
cdr3_aa: CASSSLAGFVEKLFF

v_call: TRBV30
j_call: TRBJ2-7
d_call: NA
clone_size: NA
cdr3_nt: TGTGCCTGGAGTGTCGGCTTAACCTACGAGCAGTACTTC
cdr3_aa: CAWSVGLTYEQYF

v_call: TRBV7-9
j_call: TRBJ2-7
d_call: NA
clone_size: NA
cdr3_nt: TGTGCCAGCAGCTTAGCAGGTGACTCCGTTAGTGGGCAGTACTTC
cdr3_aa: CASSLAGDSVSGQYF

v_call: TRBV30
j_call: TRBJ1-2
d_call: NA
clone_size: few
cdr3_nt: TGTGCCTGGAGTGGTCTAGTTTGGGGCTACACCTTC
cdr3_aa: CAWSGLVWGYTF

v_call: TRBV7-2
j_call: TRBJ1-5
d_call: TRBD1
clone_size: few
cdr3_nt: TGTGCCAGCAGCTCACAGGGGGCGAGGGGTCAGCCCCAGCATTTT
cdr3_aa: CASSSQGARGQPQHF

v_call: TRBV7-2
j_call: TRBJ2-1
d_call: TRBD2
clone_size: NA
cdr3_nt: TGTGCCAGCAGCTTTAATAGCGGGGGGGCGGCGGGTGAGCAGTTCTTC
cdr3_aa: CASSFNSGGAAGEQFF

v_call: TRBV5-1
j_call: TRBJ1-1
d_call: NA
clone_size: NA
cdr3_nt: TGCGCCAGCAGCTTGATGGGGGCGAACACTGAAGCTTTCTTT
cdr3_aa: CASSLMGANTEAFF

v_call: TRBV27
j_call: TRBJ1-4
d_call: NA
clone_size: few
cdr3_nt: TGTGCCAGCAGGTCTAGAGGAGAGGGAAAACTGTTTTTT
cdr3_aa: CASRSRGEGKLFF

v_call: TRBV19
j_call: TRBJ2-2
d_call: TRBD1
clone_size: NA
cdr3_nt: TGTGCCAGTAGAACTACCGGGACAGGGGGCTCGCCGAACACCGGGGAGCTGTTTTTT
cdr3_aa: CASRTTGTGGSPNTGELFF

v_call: TRBV18
j_call: TRBJ2-5
d_call: NA
clone_size: NA
cdr3_nt: TGTGCCAGCGAGGGGGAAGAGACCCAGTACTTC
cdr3_aa: CASEGEETQYF

v_call: TRBV7-2
j_call: TRBJ2-7
d_call: NA
clone_size: few
cdr3_nt: TGTGCCAGCAGGTTACTAGTGGGGGACTACGAGCAGTACTTC
cdr3_aa: CASRLLVGDYEQYF

v_call: TRBV29-1
j_call: TRBJ2-7
d_call: TRBD1
clone_size: NA
cdr3_nt: TGCAGCGTTGGAGGGACAGGGATCGTTAACGAGCAGTACTTC
cdr3_aa: CSVGGTGIVNEQYF

v_call: TRBV29-1
j_call: TRBJ2-1
d_call: NA
clone_size: NA
cdr3_nt: TGCAGCGTGACCCCGAGTAGTGAGCAGTTCTTC
cdr3_aa: CSVTPSSEQFF

v_call: TRBV30
j_call: TRBJ2-7
d_call: TRBD1
clone_size: NA
cdr3_nt: TGTGCCTGGAAGCGACAGGGCTCCTACGAGCAGTACTTC
cdr3_aa: CAWKRQGSYEQYF

v_call: TRBV5-6
j_call: TRBJ2-7
d_call: TRBD1
clone_size: NA
cdr3_nt: TGTGCCAGCAGTCGACAGGGCCATACCTACGAGCAGTACTTC
cdr3_aa: CASSRQGHTYEQYF

v_call: TRBV4-3
j_call: TRBJ1-2
d_call: TRBD1
clone_size: NA
cdr3_nt: TGCGCCAGCAGCCAAGACCCCGGGACAGGTGGCTACACCTTC
cdr3_aa: CASSQDPGTGGYTF